This entry concerns a single T cell receptor beta chain. Antigen specificity is unknown. Donors counted as nominally healthy when sampled, yet unrecorded immune exposures were likely. The data were taken from a study of cytomegalovirus exposure and HLA in healthy donors. As for the study in general: Just over 80% of roughly 400 genotyped donors fell in the Caucasian-associated ancestry cluster. Whole-study findings and limits: In an earlier analysis, productive rearrangement rates for most beta V segments clustered near 87% or 30%. A later analysis showed that HLA-associated TCR beta chains had undergone more clonal expansion than equally common others.

Germline V gene sequence: CDR1 SGDLS, CDR2 YYNGEE. CDR3 length: 14 residues. Between the trimmed V and J ends, which lost 4 bases and 5 bases, there was a span of 12 bases. A multiplex PCR was run with 60 Vbeta primers and 13 Jbeta primers. The repertoire was sequenced with immunoSEQ multiplex PCR; TCRdb's copy has only in-frame clones and lacks some. The sample shows about 130,000 clones, approximately 78% of them seen only once. The rearrangement joins TRBV9 to TRBJ2-2; a weak D match, TRBD1 (6 bases). The clonotype comes from a woman in her thirties or forties in good health and CMV-seropositive. Sequencing was performed on PBMCs. This chain's CDR3 is CASSTQTGTGELFF. DNA for the CDR3: TGTGCCAGCAGCACCCAAACAGGGACCGGGGAGCTGTTTTTT.